This T cell receptor (beta chain) was recovered during a study of blood T cell repertoires in COVID-19. The V end was cut by 4 bases, the J end by 3 bases, with 12 bases between. Germline V gene data show CDR1 as MNHEY and CDR2 as SMNVEV (reference sequence). The CDR3 runs 14 residues. The repertoire was sequenced with immunoSEQ multiplex PCR; TCRdb's copy has only in-frame clones and lacks some. Of approximately 190,000 clones in the sample, 70% to 90% were seen once. The rearrangement joins TRBV27 to TRBJ1-1, with D perhaps TRBD1 (5 bases). The clonotype comes from a man aged 55 to 70 with active or convalescent COVID-19. What was sequenced was peripheral blood. The chain's CDR3 is CASSSVGLYTEAFF. In nucleotides, the CDR3 is TGTGCCAGCAGTTCTGTGGGACTTTACACTGAAGCTTTCTTT.